This is a list of T cell receptor beta chains from one sample in a study of CD8 T cells in ankylosing spondylitis. TCRdb itself ran the 5' RACE reads through MiXCR, one entry per CDR3 protein. The sample holds 300,000 to 350,000 distinct CDR3 sequences, 9.5% to 13% seen once. Sequences were obtained from blood, either unsorted or a sorted T cell fraction (not recorded which). The receptors here all came from a female donor with ankylosing spondylitis or in good health (not recorded which). CDR3s include the opening cysteine and the closing phenylalanine or tryptophan.

v_gene	len	j_gene	CDR3aa
TRBV7-2	16	TRBJ2-1	CASSPPGTHLNNEQFF
TRBV5-5	14	TRBJ2-1	CASSLARTSDEQFF
TRBV20-1	13	TRBJ2-5	CSARDTRVRTQYF
TRBV12-3/TRBV12-4	14	TRBJ2-3	CASSLGLTADTQYF
TRBV11-1	20	TRBJ2-1	CASSLASPRQGLKSYNEQFF
TRBV5-1	15	TRBJ1-1	CASSLDGLENTEAFF
TRBV4-3	14	TRBJ2-7	CASSPRVEAGEQYF
TRBV7-9	15	TRBJ2-5	CASSLMATVGETQYF
TRBV4-3	15	TRBJ2-7	CASSQGSSASYEQYF
TRBV7-2	15	TRBJ1-2	CASSLRDRNHYGYPF
TRBV7-6	13	TRBJ1-5	CASSRAPGQPQHF
TRBV10-3	13	TRBJ2-2	CAISATGTGELFF
TRBV20-1	14	TRBJ2-1	CSAPGDSGKVEQFF
TRBV30	15	TRBJ2-7	CAWRWGSGGYYEQYF
TRBV3-1	14	TRBJ2-3	CASSQWQTEDTQYF
TRBV5-1	17	TRBJ1-5	CASSPFANWGGNQPQHF
TRBV5-1	14	TRBJ2-5	CASSLEGVQETQYF